This TCR beta chain comes out of a study of blood T cell repertoires in COVID-19. At the level of the study: The study drew acute and convalescent COVID-19 samples from the United States, Italy and Spain.

Residents of about two dozen US areas, aged roughly 18 to 89 years, made up the participants. Allocation to cohorts depended on clinical history reported by the participants. Original processing notes: Reference gene primer amplification gave nucleated cell count estimates. The method was immunoSEQ multiplex PCR; TCRdb's version includes in-frame clones alone and lacks a portion of them. That table supplies the V and J calls and clone size; D and trimming were determined from the DNA. Here the sample spans 100,000 to 150,000 clones, roughly 84% being singletons. CDR1 and CDR2 (germline): SGHTS, YDEGEE. V was trimmed by 0 bases and J by 2 bases, leaving 12 bases between them. There are 16 residues in the CDR3.

The sequence was obtained from a woman aged 25 to 39 who had recovered from COVID-19. Sequencing used PBMCs or T cells enriched from blood (not recorded which). This chain joins TRBV5-8 and TRBJ2-1; no definite D call. The CDR3 region is CASSLGRRPTYNEQFF. The CDR3 nucleotides read TGTGCCAGCAGCTTGGGCAGGCGCCCGACCTACAATGAGCAGTTCTTC.